This T cell receptor (beta chain) was found in a study of T-cell reconstitution after alpha-beta-depleted transplantation in children. Study-wide points: A year had passed since transplant, and T-cell counts and diversity by then came mostly from newly produced T cells. About two months after transplant, alpha-beta T cells reportedly came from several hundred expanded graft clones. Diversity of TCRbeta at day 60 was high in some patients, arising from surviving recipient T cells and thymic progenitors.

The table lists this clonotype with many counts. As yet, its antigen is unknown. V shed 5 bases, J shed 3 bases, and the junction held 5 bases outside the gene matches. The CDR3 runs 13 residues. Germline V CDR1 and CDR2: SQVTM, ANQGSEA. For TCRbeta, the library was prepared with unique molecular identifiers. MiXCR, applied by TCRdb to the PCR reads, yields one record per CDR3 protein. Here the sample spans around 580,000 distinct CDR3 sequences, more than 20% being singletons. The sample was PBMCs, mostly from graft donor cells, taken 360 days after TCRalphabeta/CD19-depleted stem cell transplant. The rearrangement uses TRBV29-1 and TRBJ2-7; 9 bases agree with TRBD2. The clonotype was recovered from a boy in the first two years of life who had a stem cell transplant for acute myeloid leukemia, so the T cells may come from the graft donor. The DNA for the CDR3 is TGCAGCGTTAATAGCGGGGGAGGCTACGAGCAGTACTTC. Encoded protein: CSVNSGGGYEQYF.